These 7 T cell receptor beta chains originate from one sample sequenced in a study of blood T cell repertoires in COVID-19. Libraries were prepared by immunoSEQ multiplex PCR; TCRdb keeps only in-frame clonotypes and omits some of them. The sample carries fewer than 200,000 clones, 82% recorded once. Material for sequencing was peripheral blood. These receptor sequences come from a woman aged 60 to 75 with COVID-19, enrolled during active disease.

CDR3 bases: TGTGCCACCCAACAGACCGGCTATAATTCACCCCTCCACTTT. Its translation is CATQQTGYNSPLHF. V gene TRBV25-1 combines with J gene TRBJ1-6; the D is unclear. The CDR3 loop spans 14 amino acids. Germline V gene lookup returns CDR1 MGHDK and CDR2 SYGVNS. Between the trimmed V and J ends, which lost 10 bases and 3 bases, there was a span of 13 bases.

The chain joins TRBV5-1 to TRBJ2-7; D is possibly TRBD1 (8 bases). V was pared by 5 bases and J by 6 bases, with 18 bases between. This CDR3 has 14 residues. Germline V lookup: CDR1 SGHRS, CDR2 YFSETQ. For the CDR3, the DNA is TGCGCCAGCAGAGGGCAGGGGGCGGGAGTCGAGCAGTACGTC. The encoded protein is CASRGQGAGVEQYV.

Comments on this clone: Other DNA sequences in this specimen translate into the identical CDR3. This sequence joins TRBV6-6 and TRBJ2-6; possibly TRBD1 for D (5 bases). The germline V gene has CDR1 MNHNY and CDR2 SVGAGI (reference sequence). The V gene lost 5 bases and the J gene lost 3 bases, with 23 bases spanning the gap. This CDR3 comprises 19 residues. This chain's CDR3 is CASSRQLTDRAGGANVLTF. In DNA, the CDR3 is TGTGCCAGCAGTCGACAGCTGACAGATCGAGCAGGTGGGGCCAACGTCCTGACTTTC.

The chain employs TRBV27 and TRBJ2-1; weak D call: TRBD1 (6 bases). There are 13 residues in the CDR3. Trimming cost V 7 bases and J 10 bases, with 17 bases left between them. Germline-derived CDR1 and CDR2 are MNHEY and SMNVEV (reference sequence). The CDR3 reads CASMDEGVSEQFF. CDR3 bases: TGTGCCAGCATGGACGAGGGGGTGTCAGAGCAGTTCTTC.

The rearrangement uses TRBV6-1 and TRBJ1-6; 8 nucleotides line up with TRBD1. Looked up from germline, CDR1 is MNHNS and CDR2 is SASEGT. The CDR3 runs 17 residues. V lost 1 base, J lost 9 bases, and 11 bases stayed unmatched. This chain's CDR3 is CASSEVRTGLPGSPLHF. The CDR3 DNA is TGTGCCAGCAGTGAAGTAAGGACAGGGCTCCCTGGTTCACCCCTCCACTTT.

The chain links TRBV6-2 or TRBV6-3 to TRBJ2-1; 8 bases are a match to TRBD2. CDR3 size: 15 residues. The germline V gene encodes CDR1 MNHEY and CDR2 SVGEGT. V was clipped by 6 bases and J by 9 bases; unmatched bases: 13. The CDR3 reads CASSLSAGGGGEQFF. CDR3 nucleotide sequence: TGTGCCAGCAGCCTTTCGGCGGGGGGCGGCGGTGAGCAGTTCTTC.

This chain connects TRBV30 to TRBJ1-2, with D perhaps matching TRBD1 (5 bases). CDR1 is GTSNPN and CDR2 is SVGIG in the germline V gene (reference sequence). V lost 4 bases and J lost 0, with 15 bases in between. The CDR3 sequence is 15 residues long. CDR3 nucleotides: TGTGCCTGGATCCCAGGCAGGGTATCTAACTATGGCTACACCTTC. Amino acids: CAWIPGRVSNYGYTF.